The 25 T cell receptor beta chains below come from one sample, sequenced in a study of T cells in Graves' hyperthyroidism and ophthalmopathy. Using RNA transcripts as the source, TCR beta CDR3 regions were amplified. HTBI primers were employed in a first-round RT-PCR of the TCR CDR3. Via MiXCR, TCRdb re-called the multiplex PCR reads, giving one row per CDR3 protein. The table lists hundreds of thousands of distinct CDR3 sequences, around 22% of them singletons, with about 10% in the top ten. The sample was blood. These receptor sequences come from a woman in her twenties or thirties with Graves' ophthalmopathy.

V is TRBV11-1 and J is TRBJ2-7; D may be TRBD1 or TRBD2 (5 bases each). CDR1 and CDR2 from the germline V gene are SGHAT and FQDESV (reference sequence). The ends were cut back, 7 bases at V and 7 bases at J, with 17 bases in the middle. There are 13 residues in the CDR3. CDR3 in amino acids: CASTPGRAPEQYF. The CDR3 DNA follows: TGTGCCAGCACCCCGGGGCGGGCCCCTGAGCAGTACTTC. Full variable domain (outside the CDR3, taken from reference TRBV11-1 and TRBJ2-7): EAEVAQSPRYKITEKSQAVAFWCDPISGHATLYWYRQILGQGPELLVQFQDESVVDDSQLPKDRFSAERLKGVDSTLKIQPAELGDSAMYLCASTPGRAPEQYFGPGTRLTVT.

The sample holds many counts of this clonotype. This sequence joins TRBV5-1 and TRBJ2-5; 7 nucleotides match TRBD1. This CDR3 region has 16 residues. The J segment lost 2 bases and the V segment lost 4 bases, leaving 11 bases of the junction unmatched. In germline, CDR1 is SGHRS, CDR2 YFSETQ. DNA of the CDR3: TGCGCCAGCAGCCGGACGGGACAGCTATTTCAAGAGACCCAGTACTTC. Translating gives CASSRTGQLFQETQYF. The whole variable domain, filled in from reference TRBV5-1 and TRBJ2-5, reads KAGVTQTPRYLIKTRGQQVTLSCSPISGHRSVSWYQQTPGQGLQFLFEYFSETQRNKGNFPGRFSGRQFSNSRSEMNVSTLELGDSALYLCASSRTGQLFQETQYFGPGTRLLVL.

This clonotype was recorded at least ten times. The genes are TRBV7-2 and TRBJ1-1; D not resolved. V was shortened by 6 bases and J by 4 bases, with 9 bases between the two germline ends. Germline CDR1 SGHTA, CDR2 FQGNSA. The CDR3 totals 12 residues. The CDR3 nucleotides read TGTGCCAGCAGGGAGGGATTCACTGAAGCTTTCTTT. It yields the protein CASREGFTEAFF.

This clonotype was observed many times. The V and J genes are TRBV12-3 or TRBV12-4 and TRBJ1-5, with D unresolved. This CDR3 has 15 residues. Trimming took 6 bases from V and 7 from J, leaving 19 bases between them. CDR3 sequence (DNA): TGTGCCAGCAGCCCAACCGGGGAGCTAGGGCAGCCCCAGCATTTT. Protein product: CASSPTGELGQPQHF.

This clonotype was picked up a small number of times. The J gene is TRBJ2-5, the V gene TRBV4-2; D ambiguous. The CDR3 loop spans 11 amino acids. CDR1 and CDR2 from the germline V gene are LGHNA and YNFKEQ. Between the trimmed V and J ends, which lost 8 bases and 8 bases, there was a span of 12 bases. The CDR3 here is CASPASGTQYF. DNA for the CDR3: TGTGCCAGCCCCGCGTCGGGTACCCAGTACTTC.

This clonotype has a handful of counts. The junction differs from germline at one of its ends, possibly a read error. The chain carries TRBV20-1 and TRBJ1-2, with no clear D. The V gene's germline CDR1 is DFQATT and CDR2 SNEGSKA (reference sequence). The CDR3 totals 11 residues. The CDR3 sequence is CSARVHTAVRF. The DNA of the CDR3 is TGCAGTGCTAGAGTTCACACGGCAGTAAGGTTC.

This clonotype was observed a handful of times. The chain joins TRBV19 to TRBJ2-7, with a tentative D call TRBD1 (6 bases). Germline CDR1 and CDR2: LNHDA and SQIVND (reference sequence). V was shortened by 8 bases and J by 2 bases, with 13 bases between the two germline ends. The CDR3 totals 13 residues. The CDR3 DNA is TGTGCCAGTGAATCGGACAGTACCTACGAGCAGTACTTC. Translating it yields CASESDSTYEQYF.

The sample holds many counts of this clonotype. The CDR3 loop is CASSFSVSQMRRGYTF. The CDR3 bases are TGCGCCAGCAGCTTTAGCGTGAGTCAGATGAGGCGGGGCTACACCTTC. This rearrangement joins TRBV5-1 to TRBJ1-2; no clear D gene. Germline V gene lookup returns CDR1 SGHRS and CDR2 YFSETQ. The V end lost 2 bases, the J end lost 8 bases, and 22 bases lay between the germline ends. CDR3 size: 16 residues. Full variable domain (missing parts from reference TRBV5-1 and TRBJ1-2): KAGVTQTPRYLIKTRGQQVTLSCSPISGHRSVSWYQQTPGQGLQFLFEYFSETQRNKGNFPGRFSGRQFSNSRSEMNVSTLELGDSALYLCASSFSVSQMRRGYTFGSGTRLTVV.

This clonotype was counted many times. This sequence joins TRBV7-2 and TRBJ1-3; D might be TRBD1 (6 bases). The V and J ends lost 5 bases and 4 bases respectively, with 6 bases between them. The CDR3 consists of 12 residues. The germline V gene encodes CDR1 SGHTA and CDR2 FQGNSA. DNA for the CDR3: TGTGCCAGCAGCCAGGGGGGAAACACCATATATTTT. The encoded protein is CASSQGGNTIYF.

This clonotype has a count of ten or more. This rearrangement joins TRBV10-3 to TRBJ1-1, with TRBD1 as a possible D gene (5 bases). The CDR3 has 14 residues. The germline CDR1 and CDR2 sequences are ENHRY and SYGVKD. Trimming stripped 4 bases from V and 5 bases from J, with 14 bases between. For the CDR3, the DNA is TGTGCCATCAGTGTTCGAGTAGAGGGGACTGAAGCTTTCTTT. Residues: CAISVRVEGTEAFF.

The table lists this clonotype with many counts. The chain is built from TRBV29-1 and TRBJ1-1; the D is unclear. This CDR3 spans 12 amino acids. Germline assignment: CDR1 SQVTM and CDR2 ANQGSEA. V lost 2 bases to trimming and J lost 1 base, with 5 bases between them. CDR3 nucleotides: TGCAGCGTTGAACGCGCGAACACTGAAGCTTTCTTT. It is translated as CSVERANTEAFF.

This clonotype came up many times. The chain uses TRBV28 and TRBJ2-7; tentatively, D is TRBD2 (5 bases). From germline, CDR1 is MDHEN and CDR2 SYDVKM. The CDR3 has 15 amino acids. Trimming removed 2 bases at V and 1 base at J, with 12 bases between. The CDR3 spells CASSLVRVASYEQYF. CDR3 DNA sequence: TGTGCCAGCAGTTTAGTGAGGGTAGCGTCCTACGAGCAGTACTTC.

J is TRBJ2-2 and V is TRBV12-5; no clear D gene. The germline V gene has CDR1 LGHNT and CDR2 FRNRAP. The CDR3 runs to 14 residues. Trimming pared 0 bases from V and 6 bases from J, leaving 8 bases between. In DNA form, the CDR3 reads TGTGCTAGTGGTTTGGTATCGATAGCCGGGGAGCTGTTTTTT. Residues: CASGLVSIAGELFF.

This clonotype occurred many times. The V gene is TRBV15, the J gene TRBJ2-4; D tentatively fits TRBD1 or TRBD2 (5 bases each). This CDR3 is built from 15 residues. V shed 8 bases and J shed 10 bases, with 24 bases lying between them. Germline lookup yields CDR1 LNHNV and CDR2 YYDKDF (reference sequence). The DNA for the CDR3 is TGTGCCACCGGGTATGAATTCAGGGAGATGGATATTCAGTACTTC. This sequence encodes CATGYEFREMDIQYF.

This chain links TRBV4-1 with TRBJ2-2, with TRBD2 matching over 11 bases. CDR3 size: 19 residues. V was pared by 2 bases and J by 8 bases, with 16 bases of the junction left unmatched. Looked up from germline, CDR1 is MGHRA and CDR2 is YSYEKL. The CDR3 bases are TGCGCCAGCAGCCAAACGCCCACCTCTAGCGGGGGGTATGGTGGGGAGCTGTTTTTT. This translates into CASSQTPTSSGGYGGELFF.

This clonotype was detected a few times. The chain uses TRBV6-5 and TRBJ1-5; D is unclear. With 0 bases removed from V and 7 bases from J, the gap between germline ends came to 7 bases. The CDR3 loop spans 13 amino acids. Germline assignment: CDR1 MNHEY and CDR2 SVGAGI. The CDR3 region is CASSYSRAQPQHF. CDR3 nucleotides: TGTGCCAGCAGTTACTCTCGCGCACAGCCCCAGCATTTT.

The rearrangement joins TRBV6-1 to TRBJ2-5; the D is unclear. There are 14 residues in the CDR3. Germline lookup yields CDR1 MNHNS and CDR2 SASEGT. Trimming took 6 bases from V and 7 from J, leaving 18 bases between them. CDR3 residues: CASSPMAATGTQYF. The CDR3 DNA is TGTGCCAGCAGCCCCATGGCGGCAACGGGGACCCAGTACTTC.

This clonotype has ten or more counts. V usage is TRBV11-3 and J usage is TRBJ2-7, with 7 bases fitting TRBD1. Germline loops: CDR1 SGHNT, CDR2 YENEEA. J gave up 3 bases and V 5 bases, and 4 bases lay outside the gene matches. The CDR3 is made up of 13 amino acids. In nucleotides, the CDR3 is TGTGCCAGCAGCCGGGGACAGATCTACGAGCAGTACTTC. It encodes CASSRGQIYEQYF.

The V call is TRBV12-3 or TRBV12-4, the J call TRBJ2-2; maybe TRBD2 (6 bases). The length of the CDR3 is 15 residues. V was clipped by 5 bases and J by 1 base, with 11 bases between them. CDR3 region: CASSARDLNTGELFF. The DNA for the CDR3 is TGTGCCAGCAGTGCCCGGGACTTGAACACCGGGGAGCTGTTTTTT.

This rearrangement joins TRBV5-1 to TRBJ2-2; D unresolved. CDR1 and CDR2 from the germline V gene are SGHRS and YFSETQ. The CDR3 has 14 amino acids. V was pared by 0 bases and J by 5 bases, with 8 bases between. The CDR3 coding sequence is TGCGCCAGCAGCTTGGACCAAACAACCGGGGAGCTGTTTTTT. Its protein is CASSLDQTTGELFF.

This clonotype was observed many times. The rearrangement uses TRBV28 and TRBJ1-2; no clear D. CDR1 is MDHEN and CDR2 is SYDVKM in the germline V gene. This CDR3 has 19 residues. Between the trimmed V and J ends, which lost 5 bases and 4 bases, there was a span of 29 bases. DNA of the CDR3: TGTGCCAGCAGTCAAACATTTACCCTTAGGGCGACACGAAGCTATGGCTACACCTTC. This gives the protein CASSQTFTLRATRSYGYTF.

This clonotype was counted ten times or more. The chain recombines TRBV12-3 or TRBV12-4 with TRBJ1-2; D may be TRBD1 (5 bases). The CDR3 is 15 amino acids. V was clipped by 1 base and J by 8 bases, with 17 bases between them. This chain's CDR3 is CASSLVPQGKGGYTF. CDR3 nucleotide sequence: TGTGCCAGCAGTTTAGTTCCGCAGGGCAAGGGGGGCTACACCTTC.

This clonotype was observed at least ten times. CDR3 coding DNA: TGTGCCAGCAGTAAACCGGGACAGGAAGAGACCCAGTACTTC. Translating gives CASSKPGQEETQYF. The V gene is TRBV25-1, the J gene TRBJ2-5; TRBD1 matches 8 bases. CDR3 length: 14 amino acids. The germline gives CDR1 MGHDK, CDR2 SYGVNS. Trimming at V came to 5 bases and at J to 3 bases, leaving 5 bases not matched to a gene.

This clonotype appeared many times. The gene calls are TRBV12-3 or TRBV12-4 and TRBJ2-5, with TRBD2 matching over 10 bases. Unmatched junction bases numbered 2, after V lost 3 bases and J lost 1 base. This CDR3 has 15 amino acids. In DNA form, the CDR3 reads TGTGCCAGCAGTTTTAGCGGGGGGTCCCAAGAGACCCAGTACTTC. Its translation: CASSFSGGSQETQYF.

Comment on this clonotype: With a much larger clone just one base away, this may be a read error. The CDR3 does not end in the conserved phenylalanine or tryptophan, so this is likely a read error. Because the CDR3's place on the DNA is in doubt, the DNA is left out and the CDR3 is given as listed by TCRdb. The chain carries TRBV20-1 and TRBJ1-2. Including both end residues, the CDR3 is 11 amino acids long. CDR1 DFQATT and CDR2 SNEGSKA come from the germline V gene (reference sequence). The CDR3 region is CSVQAAYGYSL.